This T cell receptor beta chain comes out of a study of cytomegalovirus exposure and HLA in healthy donors. Overall study results and limits: Later, an analysis found that common viral pathogens appeared to be linked with several of the most significant clusters.

The PCR was carried out with 60 Vbeta primers and 13 Jbeta primers. Generated by immunoSEQ multiplex PCR, the TCRdb table keeps only in-frame clones and is missing some. This sample contains 60,000 to 85,000 clones. Trimming at V came to 0 bases and at J to 1 base, leaving 2 bases not matched to a gene. Germline V lookup: CDR1 SGHTA, CDR2 FQGNSA. This CDR3 is 16 amino acids long. Note on this clone: The antigen remains unidentified.

V is TRBV7-2 and J is TRBJ2-5; TRBD2 matches 10 bases. Sequences were obtained from PBMCs. The sequence was obtained from a man aged 50 or older in good health and CMV-seropositive. CDR3 bases: TGTGCCAGCAGCTTAGCTGCTAGCGGGGGCCAAGAGACCCAGTACTTC. Its protein product is CASSLAASGGQETQYF.